The 7 T cell receptor beta chains below were found in one sample sequenced in a study of CD8 T cells in Susac syndrome. The RNA, roughly 0.45 to 1 ug, was put through reverse transcription using random hexamers. TCRdb redid the calling of the immunoSEQ multiplex PCR reads with MiXCR, one entry per CDR3 protein. Here the sample spans some 150,000 distinct CDR3 sequences, nearly 95% being singletons. Source material: CD8+ T cells from PBMCs. These receptors originate from a human donor in good health.

This clonotype has only one observation. The CDR3 nucleotides are TGTGCCAGCAGCCCGCAAGGAAGCCCAACCTTCGAGCAGTACTTC. Residues: CASSPQGSPTFEQYF. The gene calls are TRBV9 and TRBJ2-7; D remains unclear. Germline CDR1 SGDLS, CDR2 YYNGEE. V was trimmed by 4 bases and J by 6 bases, leaving 20 bases between them. This CDR3 region has 15 residues.

This sequence joins TRBV19 and TRBJ1-2; D possibly corresponds to TRBD1 (5 bases). Germline V gene lookup returns CDR1 LNHDA and CDR2 SQIVND (reference sequence). The CDR3 totals 14 residues. Between the trimmed V and J ends, which lost 5 bases and 8 bases, there was a span of 18 bases. This CDR3 is CASSGGLWTLGYTF. CDR3 DNA: TGTGCCAGTAGTGGGGGACTTTGGACATTGGGCTACACCTTC.

This chain links TRBV7-2 with TRBJ2-3, with D perhaps given as TRBD1 or TRBD2 (5 bases each). Germline assignment: CDR1 SGHTA and CDR2 FQGNSA. V was trimmed by 4 bases and J by 0 bases, leaving 17 bases between them. CDR3 length equals 17 residues. Here the CDR3 DNA reads TGTGCCAGCAGCTACGTGACGGGGCGCGTTAGCACAGATACGCAGTATTTT. Amino acid sequence: CASSYVTGRVSTDTQYF. Based on the CDR3 plus reference TRBV7-2 and TRBJ2-3, the full variable domain is GAGVSQSPSNKVTEKGKDVELRCDPISGHTALYWYRQSLGQGLEFLIYFQGNSAPDKSGLPSDRFSAERTGGSVSTLTIQRTQQEDSAVYLCASSYVTGRVSTDTQYFGPGTRLTVL.

The J gene is TRBJ2-1, the V gene TRBV11-2; no firm D call. Trimming cost V 1 base and J 6 bases, with 13 bases left between them. CDR1 SGHAT and CDR2 FQNNGV come from the germline V gene. The CDR3 has 15 amino acids. The CDR3 DNA reads TGTGCCAGCAGCTTAGGTTTTTTGTCCAGCAATGAGCAGTTCTTC. It translates to CASSLGFLSSNEQFF.

This rearrangement joins TRBV23-1 to TRBJ2-1, with 10 bases fitting TRBD1. TRBV23-1 is assigned to the ORF class and has an uncertain function. The CDR3 is made up of 15 amino acids. Unmatched junction bases numbered 2, after V lost 0 bases and J lost 6 bases. The CDR3 bases are TGCGCCAGCAGTCAATCGGGACAGGGGCCCAATGAGCAGTTCTTC. This codes for CASSQSGQGPNEQFF.

The V and J genes are TRBV5-1 and TRBJ2-5; no reliable D call. This CDR3 has 14 amino acids. CDR1 is SGHRS and CDR2 is YFSETQ in the germline V gene. Trimming took 4 bases from V and 0 from J, leaving 10 bases between them. In DNA form, the CDR3 reads TGCGCCAGCAGCCCAATCAATGACCAAGAGACCCAGTACTTC. This encodes CASSPINDQETQYF.

The CDR3 is CSVGPKMNTEAFF. The DNA of the CDR3 is TGCAGCGTTGGGCCAAAGATGAACACTGAAGCTTTCTTT. The genes are TRBV29-1 and TRBJ1-1; D uncertain. The length of the CDR3 is 13 residues. The ends were cut back, 4 bases at V and 0 bases at J, with 9 bases in the middle. Germline V lookup: CDR1 SQVTM, CDR2 ANQGSEA.